This T cell receptor beta chain was retrieved from a study of T cell responses to AZD1222 COVID-19 vaccine. Study-wide findings and caveats: It was only after the peak T cell response that any repertoires were sampled. Close to half of spike-specific TCRs reportedly recognize unmutated variant regions. With dominance at 160-218 and 743-854, vaccine-associated CD4 TCRs spanned spike.

Method: immunoSEQ multiplex PCR; TCRdb's copy keeps in-frame clones and lacks some. The sample has roughly 170,000 clones; approximately 94% are singletons. Second doses that came at about 4 or about 12 weeks were put together. Trimming took off 6 bases at V and 7 bases at J, with 9 bases between the two ends. The CDR3 contains 11 residues. The germline CDR1 and CDR2 sequences are MNHEY and SVGAGI. In regard to this clone: What it binds is not known.

V is TRBV6-5 and J is TRBJ1-1, with D possibly being TRBD1 (5 bases). This sample comprised peripheral blood, obtained 28 days after the second AZD1222 dose. This TCR was sampled from an adult who received the AZD1222 COVID-19 vaccine. The CDR3 is CASRRGLEAFF. The CDR3 nucleotides are TGTGCCAGCAGGCGGGGCCTTGAAGCTTTCTTT.